The 8 T cell receptor beta chains presented below share a single source sample, sequenced in a study of blood T cell repertoires in COVID-19. Assay used: immunoSEQ multiplex PCR; TCRdb lists only in-frame clones, some missing. Of about 400,000 clones in the sample, 75% to 90% were seen once. Sample: peripheral blood. The receptors originated from a woman in her twenties or thirties with active or convalescent COVID-19.

The CDR3 region is CASSSRTSGRDEQYF. As DNA, the CDR3 is TGCGCCAGCAGCTCACGTACTAGCGGGAGAGACGAGCAGTACTTC. This sequence joins TRBV5-1 and TRBJ2-7, with 11 bases lining up with TRBD2. The CDR3 has 15 amino acids. Looked up from germline, CDR1 is SGHRS and CDR2 is YFSETQ. With V trimmed by 3 bases and J by 5 bases, 7 bases remained unmatched.

This chain uses TRBV2 with TRBJ1-5, with 9 bases aligning to TRBD1. The germline CDR1 and CDR2 sequences are SNHLY and FYNNEI. V lost 9 bases, J lost 1 base, and 10 bases stayed unmatched. CDR3 size: 16 residues. CDR3: CASSFDRGKSNQPQHF. CDR3 DNA: TGTGCCAGTTCCTTCGACAGGGGGAAAAGCAATCAGCCCCAGCATTTT.

In nucleotides, the CDR3 is TGTGCCACCAGCAGAGCCGGACAGCGGGGAGCTTTCTTT. Translation: CATSRAGQRGAFF. The rearrangement links TRBV15 to TRBJ1-1, with a weak D call TRBD1 (6 bases). The CDR3 extends over 13 amino acids. Germline CDR1 is LNHNV and CDR2 is YYDKDF (reference sequence). V was shortened by 1 base and J by 10 bases, with 13 bases between the two germline ends. The variable domain in full, completed from reference TRBV15 and TRBJ1-1, reads DAMVIQNPRYQVTQFGKPVTLSCSQTLNHNVMYWYQQKSSQAPKLLFHYYDKDFNNEADTPDNFQSRRPNTSFCFLDIRSPGLGDTAMYLCATSRAGQRGAFFGQGTRLTVV.

The chain combines TRBV6-6 with TRBJ2-3; a weak D match, TRBD1 (6 bases). The V end was cut by 2 bases, the J end by 4 bases, with 7 bases between. This CDR3 comprises 13 residues. Germline-derived CDR1 and CDR2 are MNHNY and SVGAGI (reference sequence). Here the CDR3 reads CASSYRTADTQYF. CDR3 bases: TGTGCCAGCAGTTACCGGACAGCAGATACGCAGTATTTT.

The chain links TRBV9 to TRBJ1-2; 10 bases line up with TRBD1. With 2 bases clipped from V and 5 bases from J, the junction kept 18 bases outside the gene matches. The CDR3 spans 19 residues. The V gene's germline CDR1 is SGDLS and CDR2 YYNGEE. Here the CDR3 reads CASSVSIGTGGQGVYGYTF. The CDR3 DNA is TGTGCCAGCAGCGTCTCAATTGGTACGGGCGGACAGGGGGTGTATGGCTACACCTTC.

The chain joins TRBV6-5 to TRBJ2-1, with TRBD1 identical over 12 bases. V lost 4 bases to trimming and J lost 6 bases; unmatched junction nucleotides: 4. The CDR3 runs to 15 residues. The germline V gene encodes CDR1 MNHEY and CDR2 SVGAGI. CDR3 residues: CASSLGQGARNEQFF. The CDR3 DNA is TGTGCCAGCAGTTTGGGACAGGGGGCCCGCAATGAGCAGTTCTTC.

The gene calls are TRBV30 and TRBJ2-1; 8 nucleotides align to TRBD2. Unmatched junction bases numbered 9, after V lost 4 bases and J lost 7 bases. CDR1 GTSNPN and CDR2 SVGIG come from the germline V gene (reference sequence). The CDR3 length is 14 residues. The CDR3 spells CAWIPSGSRNEQFF. The CDR3 bases are TGTGCCTGGATCCCGAGCGGGAGTAGGAATGAGCAGTTCTTC.

The V and J genes are TRBV11-2 and TRBJ1-1, with TRBD1 identical over 8 bases. Germline CDR1 and CDR2: SGHAT and FQNNGV. The CDR3 runs to 17 residues. J lost 0 bases, V lost 0 bases, and 6 bases had no gene match. CDR3 DNA sequence: TGTGCCAGCAGCTTAGACAACCGACAGGGGTTGAACACTGAAGCTTTCTTT. It encodes CASSLDNRQGLNTEAFF. Filled out from reference TRBV11-2 and TRBJ1-1, the complete variable domain reads EAGVAQSPRYKIIEKRQSVAFWCNPISGHATLYWYQQILGQGPKLLIQFQNNGVVDDSQLPKDRFSAERLKGVDSTLKIQPAKLEDSAVYLCASSLDNRQGLNTEAFFGQGTRLTVV.